This entry is about one T cell receptor beta chain. Its specificity is unknown. TCRdb processed the 5' RACE reads anew with MiXCR; each CDR3 protein has one entry. The repertoire holds more than 200,000 distinct CDR3 sequences, with around 15% as singletons. Germline assignment: CDR1 DFQATT and CDR2 SNEGSKA (reference sequence). There are 13 residues in the CDR3. Unmatched junction bases numbered 8, after V lost 6 bases and J lost 6 bases. This sample is drawn from a study of identical twins. Study-wide findings and caveats: Abundant cord blood beta clonotypes carried fewer insertions; memory repertoires showed none.

The receptor comes from a woman aged 18-29 years in good health. The V and J genes are TRBV20-1 and TRBJ1-3; 7 bases align to TRBD1. Material for sequencing was memory (CD45RO+) T cells sorted from blood. The CDR3 protein is CSADDRAENTIYF. The CDR3 DNA is TGCAGTGCAGATGACAGGGCGGAAAACACCATATATTTT.